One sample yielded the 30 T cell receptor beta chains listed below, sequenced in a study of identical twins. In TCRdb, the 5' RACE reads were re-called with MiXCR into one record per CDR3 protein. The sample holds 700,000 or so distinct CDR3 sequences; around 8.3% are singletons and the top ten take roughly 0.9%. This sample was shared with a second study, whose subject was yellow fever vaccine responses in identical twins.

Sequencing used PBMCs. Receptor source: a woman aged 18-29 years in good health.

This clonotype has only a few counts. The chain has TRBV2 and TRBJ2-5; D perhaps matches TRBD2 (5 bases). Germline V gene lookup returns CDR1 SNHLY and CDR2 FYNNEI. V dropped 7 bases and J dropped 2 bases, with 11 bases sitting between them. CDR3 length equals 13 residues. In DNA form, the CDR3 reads TGTGCCAGCACGGCCCAGCGGCAAGAGACCCAGTACTTC. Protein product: CASTAQRQETQYF.

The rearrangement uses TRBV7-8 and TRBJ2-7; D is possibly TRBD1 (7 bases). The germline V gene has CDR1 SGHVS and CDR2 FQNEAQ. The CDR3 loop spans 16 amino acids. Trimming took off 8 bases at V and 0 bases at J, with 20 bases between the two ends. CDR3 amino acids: CASARGGQGGSYEQYF. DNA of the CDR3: TGTGCCAGCGCCAGAGGGGGGCAGGGGGGCTCCTACGAGCAGTACTTC.

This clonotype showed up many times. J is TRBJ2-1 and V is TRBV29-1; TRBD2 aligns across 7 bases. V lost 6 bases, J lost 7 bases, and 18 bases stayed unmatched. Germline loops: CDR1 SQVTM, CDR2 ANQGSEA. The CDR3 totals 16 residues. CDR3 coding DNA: TGCAGCGTGGTCGAAGTGGCGGGAGCCACCCTTAATGAGCAGTTCTTC. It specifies CSVVEVAGATLNEQFF.

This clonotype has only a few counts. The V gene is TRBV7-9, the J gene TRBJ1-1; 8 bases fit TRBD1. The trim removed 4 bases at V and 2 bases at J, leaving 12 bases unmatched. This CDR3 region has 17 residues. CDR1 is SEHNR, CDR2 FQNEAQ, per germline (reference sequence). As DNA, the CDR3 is TGTGCCAGCAGCTCCCCAAGGGGACAGGCAAAAAACACTGAAGCTTTCTTT. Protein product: CASSSPRGQAKNTEAFF.

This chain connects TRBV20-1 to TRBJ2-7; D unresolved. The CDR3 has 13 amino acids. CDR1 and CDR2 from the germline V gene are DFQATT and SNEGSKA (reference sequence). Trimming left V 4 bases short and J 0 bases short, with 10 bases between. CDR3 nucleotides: TGCAGTGCTAACGAAATAAACTCCTACGAGCAGTACTTC. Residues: CSANEINSYEQYF.

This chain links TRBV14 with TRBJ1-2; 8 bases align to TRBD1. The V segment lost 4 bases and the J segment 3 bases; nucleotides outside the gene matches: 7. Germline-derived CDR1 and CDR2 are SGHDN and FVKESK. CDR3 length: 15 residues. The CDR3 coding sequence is TGTGCCAGCAGCCTACAGGGGACAGGCCACTATGGCTACACCTTC. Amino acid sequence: CASSLQGTGHYGYTF. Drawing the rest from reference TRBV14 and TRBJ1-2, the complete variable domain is EAGVTQFPSHSVIEKGQTVTLRCDPISGHDNLYWYRRVMGKEIKFLLHFVKESKQDESGMPNNRFLAERTGGTYSTLKVQPAELEDSGVYFCASSLQGTGHYGYTFGSGTRLTVV.

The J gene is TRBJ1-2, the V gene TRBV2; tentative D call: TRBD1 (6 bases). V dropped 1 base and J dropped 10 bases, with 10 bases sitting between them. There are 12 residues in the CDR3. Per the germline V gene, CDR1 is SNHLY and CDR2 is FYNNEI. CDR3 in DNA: TGTGCCAGCAGTGAAGGTCCAGGGGTCTACACCTTC. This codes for CASSEGPGVYTF.

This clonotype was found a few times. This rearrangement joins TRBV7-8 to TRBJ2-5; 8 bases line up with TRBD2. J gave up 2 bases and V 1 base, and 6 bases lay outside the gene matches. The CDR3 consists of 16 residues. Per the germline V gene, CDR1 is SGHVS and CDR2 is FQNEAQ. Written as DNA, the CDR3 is TGTGCCAGCAGCTTAGACCTAGCGGGCTCGCAAGAGACCCAGTACTTC. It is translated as CASSLDLAGSQETQYF.

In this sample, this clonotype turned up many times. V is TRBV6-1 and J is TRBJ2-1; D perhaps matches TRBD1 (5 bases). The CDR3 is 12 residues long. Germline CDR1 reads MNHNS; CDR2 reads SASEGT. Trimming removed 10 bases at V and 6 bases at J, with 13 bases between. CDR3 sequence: CATTLQGNEQFF. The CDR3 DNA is TGTGCCACCACCCTGCAGGGCAATGAGCAGTTCTTC.

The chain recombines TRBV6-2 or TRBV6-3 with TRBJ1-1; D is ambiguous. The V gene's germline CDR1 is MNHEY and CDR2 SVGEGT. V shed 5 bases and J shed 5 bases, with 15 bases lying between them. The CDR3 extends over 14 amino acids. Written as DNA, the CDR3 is TGTGCCAGCAGTCCCGGGGAGGGAGGAACTGAAGCTTTCTTT. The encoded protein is CASSPGEGGTEAFF.

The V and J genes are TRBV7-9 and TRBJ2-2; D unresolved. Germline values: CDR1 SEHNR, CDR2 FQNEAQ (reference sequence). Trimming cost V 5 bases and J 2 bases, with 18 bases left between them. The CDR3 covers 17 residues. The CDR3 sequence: CASSPTDKMLNTGELFF. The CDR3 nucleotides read TGTGCCAGCAGCCCCACAGATAAGATGTTAAACACCGGGGAGCTGTTTTTT.

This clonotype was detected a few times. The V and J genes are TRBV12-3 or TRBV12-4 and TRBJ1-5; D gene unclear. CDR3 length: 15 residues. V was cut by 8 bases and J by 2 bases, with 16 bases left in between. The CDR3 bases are TGTGCCAGCGAAATGGACGGGTTGGGCAATCAGCCCCAGCATTTT. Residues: CASEMDGLGNQPQHF.

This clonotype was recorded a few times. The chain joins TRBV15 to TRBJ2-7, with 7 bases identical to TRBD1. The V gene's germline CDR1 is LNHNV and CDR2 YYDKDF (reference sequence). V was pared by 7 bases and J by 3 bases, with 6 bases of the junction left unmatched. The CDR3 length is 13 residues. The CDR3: CATMGDSNYEQYF. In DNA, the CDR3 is TGTGCCACCATGGGGGACAGTAACTACGAGCAGTACTTC.

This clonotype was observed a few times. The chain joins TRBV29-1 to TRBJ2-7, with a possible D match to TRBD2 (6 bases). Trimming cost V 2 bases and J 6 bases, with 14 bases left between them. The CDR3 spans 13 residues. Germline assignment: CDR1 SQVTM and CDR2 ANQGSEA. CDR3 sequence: CSVELLSGVEQYF. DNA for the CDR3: TGCAGCGTTGAATTGTTATCGGGGGTCGAGCAGTACTTC.

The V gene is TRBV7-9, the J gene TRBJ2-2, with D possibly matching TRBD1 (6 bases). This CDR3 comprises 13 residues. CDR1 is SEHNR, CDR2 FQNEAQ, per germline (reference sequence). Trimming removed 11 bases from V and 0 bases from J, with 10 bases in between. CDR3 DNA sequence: TGTGCCCGAGGACAGTCGAACACCGGGGAGCTGTTTTTT. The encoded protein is CARGQSNTGELFF.

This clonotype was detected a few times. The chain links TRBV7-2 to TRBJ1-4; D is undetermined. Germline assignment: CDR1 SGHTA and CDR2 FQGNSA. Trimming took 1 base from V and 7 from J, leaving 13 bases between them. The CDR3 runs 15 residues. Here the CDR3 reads CASSLVTPSGEKLFF. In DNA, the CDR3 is TGTGCCAGCAGCTTAGTTACCCCGTCGGGTGAAAAACTGTTTTTT.

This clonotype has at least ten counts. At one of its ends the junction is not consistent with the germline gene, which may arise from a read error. CDR3 coding DNA: TGCGCCAGCAGCCAAACCGGGACAGCGCTTGTTATATTC. Amino acids: CASSQTGTALVIF. V gene TRBV5-1 combines with J gene TRBJ2-7, with 7 bases lining up with TRBD1. CDR3 size: 13 residues. Germline lookup yields CDR1 SGHRS and CDR2 YFSETQ. Full variable domain (remainder filled in from reference TRBV5-1 and TRBJ2-7): KAGVTQTPRYLIKTRGQQVTLSCSPISGHRSVSWYQQTPGQGLQFLFEYFSETQRNKGNFPGRFSGRQFSNSRSEMNVSTLELGDSALYLCASSQTGTALVIFGPGTRLTVT.

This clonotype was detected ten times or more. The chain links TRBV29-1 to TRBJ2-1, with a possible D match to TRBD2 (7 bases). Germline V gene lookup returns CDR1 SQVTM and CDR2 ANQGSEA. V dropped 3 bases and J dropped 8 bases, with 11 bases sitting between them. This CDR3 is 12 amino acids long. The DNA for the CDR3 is TGCAGCGTTGACGGGGAGGGGGATGAGCAGTTCTTC. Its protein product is CSVDGEGDEQFF.

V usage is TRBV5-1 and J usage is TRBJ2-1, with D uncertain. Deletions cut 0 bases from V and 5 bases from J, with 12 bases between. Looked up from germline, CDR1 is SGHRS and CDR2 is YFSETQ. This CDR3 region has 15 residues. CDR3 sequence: CASSLVGSGNNEQFF. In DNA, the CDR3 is TGCGCCAGCAGCTTGGTCGGCTCCGGAAACAATGAGCAGTTCTTC.

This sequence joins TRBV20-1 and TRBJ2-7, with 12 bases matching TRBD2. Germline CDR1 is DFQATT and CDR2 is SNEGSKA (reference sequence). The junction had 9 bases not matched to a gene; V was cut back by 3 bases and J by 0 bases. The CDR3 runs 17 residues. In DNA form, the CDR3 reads TGCAGTGCTAGCGGGGGGCTAGCGGGAGGGAGCTCCTACGAGCAGTACTTC. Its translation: CSASGGLAGGSSYEQYF.

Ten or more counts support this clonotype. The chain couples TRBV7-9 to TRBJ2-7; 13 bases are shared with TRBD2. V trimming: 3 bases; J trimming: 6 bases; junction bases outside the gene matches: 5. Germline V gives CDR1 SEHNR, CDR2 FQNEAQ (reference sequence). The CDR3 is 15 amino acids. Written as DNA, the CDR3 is TGTGCCAGCAGCTTCACTAGCGGGAGGGCCCCCGAGCAGTACTTC. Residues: CASSFTSGRAPEQYF.

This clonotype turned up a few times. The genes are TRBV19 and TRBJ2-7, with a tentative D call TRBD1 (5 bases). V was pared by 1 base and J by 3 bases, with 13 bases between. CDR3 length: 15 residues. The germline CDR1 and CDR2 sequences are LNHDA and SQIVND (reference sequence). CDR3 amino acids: CASSIAAGNIYEQYF. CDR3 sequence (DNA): TGTGCCAGTAGTATAGCGGCAGGGAACATCTACGAGCAGTACTTC.

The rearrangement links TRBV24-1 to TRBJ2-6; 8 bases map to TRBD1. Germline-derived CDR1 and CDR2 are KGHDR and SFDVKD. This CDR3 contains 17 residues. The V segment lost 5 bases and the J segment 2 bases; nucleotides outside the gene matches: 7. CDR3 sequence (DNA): TGTGCCACCAGTGGTACAGGGGGATTGGCTGGGGCCAACGTCCTGACTTTC. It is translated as CATSGTGGLAGANVLTF.

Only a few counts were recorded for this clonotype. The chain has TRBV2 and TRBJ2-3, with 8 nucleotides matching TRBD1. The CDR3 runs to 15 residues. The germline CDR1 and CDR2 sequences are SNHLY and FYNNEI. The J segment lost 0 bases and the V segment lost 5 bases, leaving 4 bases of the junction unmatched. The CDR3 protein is CASSWDRLSTDTQYF. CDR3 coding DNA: TGTGCCAGCAGTTGGGACAGGCTGAGCACAGATACGCAGTATTTT.

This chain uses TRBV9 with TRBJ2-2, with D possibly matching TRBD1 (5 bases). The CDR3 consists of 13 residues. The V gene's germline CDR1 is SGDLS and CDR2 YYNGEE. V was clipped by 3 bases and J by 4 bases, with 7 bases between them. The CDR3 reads CASSEQGTGELFF. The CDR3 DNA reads TGTGCCAGCAGCGAGCAGGGCACCGGGGAGCTGTTTTTT. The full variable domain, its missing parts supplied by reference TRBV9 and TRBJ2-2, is DSGVTQTPKHLITATGQRVTLRCSPRSGDLSVYWYQQSLDQGLQFLIQYYNGEERAKGNILERFSAQQFPDLHSELNLSSLELGDSALYFCASSEQGTGELFFGEGSRLTVL.

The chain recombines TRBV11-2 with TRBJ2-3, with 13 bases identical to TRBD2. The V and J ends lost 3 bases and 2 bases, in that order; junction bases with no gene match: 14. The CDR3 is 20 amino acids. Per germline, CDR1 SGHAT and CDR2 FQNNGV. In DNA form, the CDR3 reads TGTGCCAGCAGCTTTTATCCAACTAGCGGGGGGGTTCGAAACACAGATACGCAGTATTTT. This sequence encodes CASSFYPTSGGVRNTDTQYF.

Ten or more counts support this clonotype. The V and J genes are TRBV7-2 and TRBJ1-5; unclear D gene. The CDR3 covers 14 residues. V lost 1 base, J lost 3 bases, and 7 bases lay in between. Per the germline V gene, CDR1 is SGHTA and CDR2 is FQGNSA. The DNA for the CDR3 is TGTGCCAGCAGCTTAGATTTTATCAATCAGCCCCAGCATTTT. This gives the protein CASSLDFINQPQHF.

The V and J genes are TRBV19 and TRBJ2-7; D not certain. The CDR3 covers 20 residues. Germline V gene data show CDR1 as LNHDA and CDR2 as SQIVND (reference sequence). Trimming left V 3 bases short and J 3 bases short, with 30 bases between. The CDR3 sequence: CASSMTPWSSTDDGFYEQYF. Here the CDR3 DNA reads TGTGCCAGTAGTATGACCCCGTGGTCCTCCACTGATGATGGATTCTACGAGCAGTACTTC. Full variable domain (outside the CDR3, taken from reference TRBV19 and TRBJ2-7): DGGITQSPKYLFRKEGQNVTLSCEQNLNHDAMYWYRQDPGQGLRLIYYSQIVNDFQKGDIAEGYSVSREKKESFPLTVTSAQKNPTAFYLCASSMTPWSSTDDGFYEQYFGPGTRLTVT.

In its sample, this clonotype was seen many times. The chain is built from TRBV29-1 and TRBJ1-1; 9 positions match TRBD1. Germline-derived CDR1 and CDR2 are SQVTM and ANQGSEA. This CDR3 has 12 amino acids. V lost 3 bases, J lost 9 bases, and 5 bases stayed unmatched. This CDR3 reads CSVDTGGLKAFF. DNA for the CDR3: TGCAGCGTTGATACAGGGGGCTTGAAAGCTTTCTTT.

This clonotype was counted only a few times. The CDR3 coding sequence is TGTGCCAGCAGTTACGGAAAAAACTACCGCACCGGGGAGCTGTTTTTT. Its protein is CASSYGKNYRTGELFF. V gene TRBV6-2 or TRBV6-3 combines with J gene TRBJ2-2; unclear D gene. V was trimmed by 2 bases and J by 4 bases, leaving 14 bases between them. The CDR3 has 16 residues. Germline V lookup: CDR1 MNHEY, CDR2 SVGEGT.